The 23 T cell receptor beta chains below were found in one sample sequenced in a study of blood T cells in healthy people across ages. The second PCR ran about 6 to 11 cycles with a sample-barcoded 5' primer and J-beta primers. One entry per CDR3 protein, called by TCRdb with MiXCR from the 5' RACE reads. The sample yields about 1.6 million distinct CDR3 sequences, about 31% seen once. The sequencing input was blood. The source of these receptors is a woman in her 30s in good health.

This chain joins TRBV28 and TRBJ1-5; D is ambiguous. This CDR3 spans 12 amino acids. The germline CDR1 and CDR2 sequences are MDHEN and SYDVKM. V was cut by 4 bases and J by 15 bases, with 16 bases left in between. This CDR3 reads CASSSRVTGGHF. The CDR3 DNA reads as TGTGCCAGCAGTTCACGGGTCACGGGCGGGCATTTT. Together with reference TRBV28 and TRBJ1-5, the CDR3 gives the full variable domain: DVKVTQSSRYLVKRTGEKVFLECVQDMDHENMFWYRQDPGLGLRLIYFSYDVKMKEKGDIPEGYSVSREKKERFSLILESASTNQTSMYLCASSSRVTGGHFGDGTRLSIL.

This clonotype was picked up a small number of times. Just one base apart from a much larger clone, this may be a read error. The genes are TRBV27 and TRBJ1-5; D is perhaps TRBD1 (6 bases). CDR1 and CDR2 from the germline V gene are MNHEY and SMNVEV (reference sequence). This CDR3 region has 15 residues. Trimming stripped 3 bases from V and 9 bases from J, with 18 bases between. CDR3 in DNA: TGTGCCAGCAGTTTTAACAGGGAGGCTCATCGGCCCCAGCATTTT. Encoded protein: CASSFNREAHRPQHF.

The chain carries TRBV7-2 and TRBJ1-2; D is undetermined. Looked up from germline, CDR1 is SGHTA and CDR2 is FQGNSA. Trimming took 1 base from V and 0 from J, leaving 15 bases between them. This CDR3 has 17 amino acids. The CDR3 DNA reads TGTGCCAGCAGCTTAGGTCCGGGTGGGAGAGCTAACTATGGCTACACCTTC. Protein product: CASSLGPGGRANYGYTF.

This clonotype was observed a handful of times. The chain joins TRBV6-2 or TRBV6-3 to TRBJ2-7, with D possibly matching TRBD2 (7 bases). The CDR3 length is 21 residues. Germline V gene lookup returns CDR1 MNHEY and CDR2 SVGEGT. V was trimmed by 2 bases and J by 0 bases, leaving 29 bases between them. CDR3 protein: CASSYRAAWGRAQGSSYEQYF. In DNA, the CDR3 is TGTGCCAGCAGTTACAGGGCTGCGTGGGGGAGGGCCCAGGGGAGCTCCTACGAGCAGTACTTC.

This clonotype occurred a few times. This chain connects TRBV18 to TRBJ2-1, with unresolved D. The V end was cut by 3 bases, the J end by 5 bases, with 5 bases between. The CDR3 runs to 12 residues. Germline loops: CDR1 KGHSH, CDR2 LQKENI. CDR3 sequence: CASSPADNEQFF. Here the CDR3 DNA reads TGTGCCAGCTCACCTGCAGACAATGAGCAGTTCTTC.

This clonotype was observed once. A read error may produce the germline difference seen at one junction end. The chain recombines TRBV27 with TRBJ1-1; D remains ambiguous. CDR3 length: 13 residues. CDR1 is MNHEY, CDR2 SMNVEV, per germline (reference sequence). CDR3 residues: CTSRMDGNTEAFF. CDR3 DNA sequence: TGCACCAGCAGAATGGACGGGAACACTGAAGCTTTCTTT.

A few counts support this clonotype. CDR3 sequence reads: CSARGIESKTDTQYF. CDR3 nucleotide sequence: TGCAGTGCTAGAGGGATAGAGTCGAAGACAGATACGCAGTATTTT. The chain links TRBV20-1 to TRBJ2-3; D call uncertain. The germline V and J ends were trimmed by 1 base and 3 bases, with 14 bases remaining between them. The germline V gene has CDR1 DFQATT and CDR2 SNEGSKA (reference sequence). The CDR3 is made up of 15 amino acids.

The chain recombines TRBV4-1 with TRBJ2-1, with 7 bases lining up with TRBD1. The V segment lost 4 bases and the J segment 1 base; nucleotides outside the gene matches: 7. Germline values: CDR1 MGHRA, CDR2 YSYEKL. CDR3 length equals 16 residues. CDR3 in amino acids: CASSRPTGDSYNEQFF. CDR3 coding DNA: TGCGCCAGCAGCCGCCCCACAGGGGATTCCTACAATGAGCAGTTCTTC.

This chain links TRBV9 with TRBJ1-2, with D unresolved. The germline V gene encodes CDR1 SGDLS and CDR2 YYNGEE. Trimming removed 0 bases from V and 4 bases from J, with 10 bases in between. The CDR3 consists of 14 residues. The CDR3 DNA reads TGTGCCAGCAGCGTAGGTTCACAATCCTATGGCTACACCTTC. It specifies CASSVGSQSYGYTF.

Only a few counts were recorded for this clonotype. This chain joins TRBV2 and TRBJ2-7, with D maybe TRBD2 (6 bases). The CDR3 is made up of 13 amino acids. V was clipped by 9 bases and J by 0 bases, with 12 bases between them. Germline values: CDR1 SNHLY, CDR2 FYNNEI. The CDR3 coding sequence is TGTGCCAGTGGGGCGGGACGCTCCTACGAGCAGTACTTC. Protein sequence: CASGAGRSYEQYF.

The chain uses TRBV20-1 and TRBJ2-7; D tentatively reads TRBD1 or TRBD2 (5 bases each). Per the germline V gene, CDR1 is DFQATT and CDR2 is SNEGSKA (reference sequence). The V gene lost 6 bases and the J gene lost 3 bases, with 12 bases spanning the gap. This CDR3 region has 12 residues. CDR3 sequence: CSAQGPNYEQYF. The CDR3 region has the DNA TGCAGTGCCCAGGGACCAAACTACGAGCAGTACTTC.

The gene calls are TRBV14 and TRBJ2-5; 10 bases are shared with TRBD2. The V gene end was trimmed by 1 base and the J gene end by 5 bases; junction bases not matched to a gene: 7. The CDR3 is made up of 16 amino acids. Germline assignment: CDR1 SGHDN and CDR2 FVKESK. For the CDR3, the DNA is TGTGCCAGCAGCCAAGTAGCGGGAGGAAGGTATGAGACCCAGTACTTC. This encodes CASSQVAGGRYETQYF.

At least ten counts were recorded for this clonotype. V gene TRBV12-3 or TRBV12-4 combines with J gene TRBJ2-5, with 9 nucleotides matching TRBD1. V shed 7 bases, J shed 4 bases, and the junction held 4 bases outside the gene matches. This CDR3 comprises 13 residues. The DNA for the CDR3 is TGTGCCAGCACCCGGGACAGGGCAGAGACCCAGTACTTC. Its protein product is CASTRDRAETQYF.

This clonotype was seen only a few times. The chain has TRBV27 and TRBJ2-7, with 7 bases fitting TRBD1. Per the germline V gene, CDR1 is MNHEY and CDR2 is SMNVEV (reference sequence). The CDR3 spans 15 residues. Trimming at V came to 6 bases and at J to 0 bases, leaving 8 bases not matched to a gene. The CDR3 bases are TGTGCCAGCAGAGCCGGGACAGAGAGCTCCTACGAGCAGTACTTC. This codes for CASRAGTESSYEQYF.

The chain links TRBV5-5 to TRBJ2-1, with TRBD1 matching over 8 bases. The V segment lost 5 bases and the J segment 8 bases; nucleotides outside the gene matches: 9. The CDR3 extends over 14 amino acids. Germline values: CDR1 SGHKS, CDR2 YYEKEE (reference sequence). The CDR3 here is CASSSWTGSDEQFF. The CDR3 DNA sequence: TGTGCCAGCAGTTCCTGGACAGGGTCGGATGAGCAGTTCTTC.

The chain combines TRBV9 with TRBJ2-3; D is ambiguous. The germline V gene encodes CDR1 SGDLS and CDR2 YYNGEE. V was pared by 3 bases and J by 6 bases, with 11 bases between. There are 13 residues in the CDR3. The CDR3 DNA is TGTGCCAGCAGCGGACTTAACGGGGATACGCAGTATTTT. Protein product: CASSGLNGDTQYF.

There are a few counts of this clonotype. The chain combines TRBV4-1 with TRBJ2-1; D gene ambiguous. The CDR3 has 15 residues. V shed 0 bases and J shed 8 bases, with 14 bases lying between them. The V gene's germline CDR1 is MGHRA and CDR2 YSYEKL. This CDR3 is CASSQDRSLVYEQFF. The CDR3 coding sequence is TGCGCCAGCAGCCAAGATCGATCCCTTGTGTATGAGCAGTTCTTC.

This clonotype was detected a few times. The V and J genes are TRBV10-1 and TRBJ2-7; D might be TRBD2 (6 bases). CDR1 is WNHNN and CDR2 is SYGVQD in the germline V gene (reference sequence). This CDR3 comprises 14 residues. V was cut by 3 bases and J by 6 bases, with 15 bases left in between. CDR3 amino acids: CASSDTARRGEQYF. In DNA, the CDR3 is TGCGCCAGCAGTGACACGGCGAGGAGGGGCGAGCAGTACTTC.

As to this clonotype: This may come from a read error, since a much larger clone is one base off. The chain links TRBV12-3 or TRBV12-4 to TRBJ2-7, with a possible D match to TRBD1 (5 bases). The CDR3 consists of 14 residues. The CDR3: CASSPLQASYEQCF. In DNA, the CDR3 is TGTGCCAGCAGCCCCCTACAGGCATCCTACGAGCAGTGCTTC.

The rearrangement joins TRBV7-9 to TRBJ1-1; 7 positions agree with TRBD1. V dropped 1 base and J dropped 2; count of bases not matched to a gene: 10. The CDR3 runs 17 residues. CDR1 and CDR2 from the germline V gene are SEHNR and FQNEAQ (reference sequence). The CDR3 protein is CASSLVPGTVINTEAFF. The CDR3 nucleotides read TGTGCCAGCAGCTTAGTTCCCGGGACAGTGATTAACACTGAAGCTTTCTTT.

This clonotype was found a few times. The gene calls are TRBV27 and TRBJ2-3, with 8 bases aligning to TRBD2. Germline V gene data show CDR1 as MNHEY and CDR2 as SMNVEV (reference sequence). The CDR3 sequence is 15 residues long. J lost 6 bases, V lost 5 bases, and 10 bases had no gene match. The CDR3 here is CASSTLAGPADTQYF. The CDR3 coding sequence is TGTGCCAGCAGTACCTTAGCGGGGCCTGCGGATACGCAGTATTTT.

The chain uses TRBV4-2 and TRBJ2-1, with TRBD2 matching 9 bases. V lost 1 base to trimming and J lost 0 bases; unmatched junction nucleotides: 10. The germline gives CDR1 LGHNA, CDR2 YNFKEQ. This CDR3 is 19 amino acids long. The CDR3 DNA sequence: TGTGCCAGCAGCCAAGTAGGGCTAGCGGGGACGAGCTCCTACAATGAGCAGTTCTTC. It encodes CASSQVGLAGTSSYNEQFF.

The V and J genes are TRBV28 and TRBJ2-7; a weak D match, TRBD2 (5 bases). The CDR3 is made up of 16 amino acids. Germline CDR1 and CDR2: MDHEN and SYDVKM. Trimming pared 7 bases from V and 0 bases from J, leaving 19 bases between. In DNA, the CDR3 is TGTGCCAGCAACACCCTGGACTCCGAAGACTCCTACGAGCAGTACTTC. It is translated as CASNTLDSEDSYEQYF.